This T cell receptor beta chain was recorded in a study of blood T cells in healthy people across ages. Notes on the study in general: While age rose, TCR beta diversity per million T cells dropped in a roughly linear way.

This clonotype was observed a handful of times. The antigen is undetermined. The CDR3 runs 15 residues. V was trimmed by 2 bases and J by 4 bases, leaving 14 bases between them. Then a second PCR, running about 6 to 12 cycles, was carried out with a sample-barcoded 5' primer and a J-beta primer mix. TCRdb recomputed calls from the 5' RACE reads with MiXCR, one row per CDR3 protein. The sample lists over 500,000 distinct CDR3 sequences, about a quarter seen once, with over 3.5% in the top ten. These data are also associated with another study on T cells of mothers and their children. From that paper: The study obtained over 9.5 million TCR beta CDR3 reads per mother and about 3 million per child.

The clonotype originates from a boy between 2 and 15 years old in good health. The sequencing sample was made of blood. V is TRBV12-3 or TRBV12-4 and J is TRBJ2-5; D possibly corresponds to TRBD2 (6 bases). DNA for the CDR3: TGTGCCAGCAGTTTAAACGGAGAGGGAGGAGAGACCCAGTACTTC. This encodes CASSLNGEGGETQYF.